Shown below are 9 T cell receptor beta chains from a single sample sequenced in a study of chemoradiotherapy in HPV16-positive cancers. The data were produced by immunoSEQ multiplex PCR, yet TCRdb's version contains in-frame clones alone and is incomplete. The data hold several thousand clones, with 65% to 85% observed a single time. Sequenced material: tumor tissue, taken from a patient who underwent chemoradiotherapy. The receptors shown here come from a human donor with HPV-associated anogenital cancer.

The chain has TRBV5-1 and TRBJ2-7; TRBD1 agrees at 7 bases. V trimming: 0 bases; J trimming: 2 bases; junction bases outside the gene matches: 5. CDR3 length: 15 amino acids. CDR1 is SGHRS and CDR2 is YFSETQ in the germline V gene. CDR3 bases: TGCGCCAGCAGCTTGGAGTGGGGACAGCCCTACGAGCAGTACTTC. It codes for CASSLEWGQPYEQYF.

The CDR3 coding sequence is TGTGCCAGCTACCTCAGTTCGGACACTGAAGCTTTCTTT. Residues: CASYLSSDTEAFF. The chain has TRBV5-8 and TRBJ1-1; D ambiguous. V lost 7 bases and J lost 3, with 13 bases in between. Germline V CDR1 and CDR2: SGHTS, YDEGEE. The CDR3 contains 13 residues.

V usage is TRBV7-9 and J usage is TRBJ2-7; perhaps TRBD1 as D (7 bases). The V end lost 5 bases, the J end lost 6 bases, and 17 bases lay between the germline ends. From germline, CDR1 is SEHNR and CDR2 FQNEAQ (reference sequence). The CDR3 extends over 14 amino acids. The CDR3 DNA sequence: TGTGCCAGCAGCCAGACAGGGACTGAGGGCGAGCAGTACTTC. Protein sequence: CASSQTGTEGEQYF.

The V and J genes are TRBV29-1 and TRBJ1-2, with D tentatively TRBD1 (6 bases). Germline CDR1 SQVTM, CDR2 ANQGSEA. The CDR3 length is 12 residues. V was trimmed by 7 bases and J by 6 bases, leaving 15 bases between them. The CDR3 DNA sequence: TGCAGCGCTTCCACGGGGGCCAATGGCTACACCTTC. Its translation is CSASTGANGYTF.

The J gene is TRBJ2-3, the V gene TRBV10-3, with 7 bases lining up with TRBD2. In germline, CDR1 is ENHRY, CDR2 SYGVKD. The CDR3 sequence is 15 residues long. The J segment lost 7 bases and the V segment lost 4 bases, leaving 11 bases of the junction unmatched. CDR3 bases: TGTGCCATCAGTGGTGAGAGCGGGGCCGAGCATACGCAGTATTTT. As protein: CAISGESGAEHTQYF.

The chain carries TRBV18 and TRBJ2-2; TRBD1 aligns across 7 bases. CDR1 and CDR2 (germline): KGHSH, LQKENI. V was clipped by 3 bases and J by 4 bases; unmatched bases: 5. The CDR3 length is 15 residues. The CDR3 here is CASSPGTGATGELFF. CDR3 sequence (DNA): TGTGCCAGCTCACCGGGTACAGGGGCCACCGGGGAGCTGTTTTTT.

This rearrangement joins TRBV5-5 to TRBJ2-7; 7 nucleotides agree with TRBD1. The CDR3 length is 18 residues. Germline values: CDR1 SGHKS, CDR2 YYEKEE (reference sequence). The V gene end was trimmed by 4 bases and the J gene end by 2 bases; junction bases not matched to a gene: 18. CDR3 nucleotide sequence: TGTGCCAGCAGCCGTACGGGACAGCAAGATTATCCGACCTACGAGCAGTACTTC. Its protein is CASSRTGQQDYPTYEQYF.

The rearrangement links TRBV6-1 to TRBJ2-5; TRBD2 matches at 8 bases. V shed 6 bases, J shed 1 base, and the junction held 4 bases outside the gene matches. The CDR3 has 14 residues. Germline loops: CDR1 MNHNS, CDR2 SASEGT. CDR3 loop: CASRVAGSQETQYF. The CDR3, as DNA: TGTGCCAGCAGAGTAGCGGGGAGCCAAGAGACCCAGTACTTC.

This chain joins TRBV6-5 and TRBJ1-6; 11 bases are a match to TRBD1. There are 15 residues in the CDR3. The germline CDR1 and CDR2 sequences are MNHEY and SVGAGI. Trimming at V came to 6 bases and at J to 11 bases, leaving 9 bases not matched to a gene. CDR3 loop: CASRFFRDRGAPLHF. The CDR3 bases are TGTGCCAGCAGGTTTTTCAGGGACAGGGGGGCACCCCTCCACTTT.